This T cell receptor beta chain emerged from a study of cytomegalovirus exposure and HLA in healthy donors. General observations from the study: Common viral pathogens seemed, in a later analysis, to connect with several of the most significant clusters. As a later analysis revealed, most CMV-associated TCR beta chains appeared HLA-restricted.

Looked up from germline, CDR1 is ENHRY and CDR2 is SYGVKD. The V gene end was trimmed by 0 bases and the J gene end by 4 bases; junction bases not matched to a gene: 7. This CDR3 region has 17 residues. Use of 60 Vbeta and 13 Jbeta primers characterized the PCR. Sequenced by immunoSEQ multiplex PCR; TCRdb stores in-frame clones only, minus some. The data contain 130,000 to 150,000 clones, over 75% of them singletons. Comments on this clone: Its target is unknown.

The sequenced sample consisted of PBMCs. This TCR was recovered from a woman in her 30s in good health and CMV-seronegative. The V gene is TRBV10-3, the J gene TRBJ2-3, with 10 bases aligning to TRBD2. The CDR3 region has the DNA TGTGCCATCAGTGAGTCAGGTAGCGGGGGGAGCCCAGATACGCAGTATTTT. Its protein is CAISESGSGGSPDTQYF.